The following is a T cell receptor (beta chain) sequence with its context. The data belong to a study of CD8 T cells in Susac syndrome. Germline V gene data show CDR1 as MDHEN and CDR2 as SYDVKM. The CDR3 loop spans 15 amino acids. V lost 10 bases and J lost 2, with 21 bases in between. Reverse transcription used roughly 0.5 to 1 ug RNA and random hexamers. TCRdb re-analysed the immunoSEQ multiplex PCR reads in MiXCR, keeping a single row per CDR3 protein. The sample includes 200,000 to 250,000 distinct CDR3 sequences, about 93% seen only once; the top ten take 0.065% to 0.08%. This sequence joins TRBV28 and TRBJ2-7; D remains unclear. Sequencing was carried out using CD4+ T cells from PBMCs. The sequence was collected from a human donor with multiple sclerosis. In DNA, the CDR3 is TGTGCCATCTCCGGCCTCGGCAGCCTCACCTACGAGCAGTACTTC. Translated, it gives CAISGLGSLTYEQYF.